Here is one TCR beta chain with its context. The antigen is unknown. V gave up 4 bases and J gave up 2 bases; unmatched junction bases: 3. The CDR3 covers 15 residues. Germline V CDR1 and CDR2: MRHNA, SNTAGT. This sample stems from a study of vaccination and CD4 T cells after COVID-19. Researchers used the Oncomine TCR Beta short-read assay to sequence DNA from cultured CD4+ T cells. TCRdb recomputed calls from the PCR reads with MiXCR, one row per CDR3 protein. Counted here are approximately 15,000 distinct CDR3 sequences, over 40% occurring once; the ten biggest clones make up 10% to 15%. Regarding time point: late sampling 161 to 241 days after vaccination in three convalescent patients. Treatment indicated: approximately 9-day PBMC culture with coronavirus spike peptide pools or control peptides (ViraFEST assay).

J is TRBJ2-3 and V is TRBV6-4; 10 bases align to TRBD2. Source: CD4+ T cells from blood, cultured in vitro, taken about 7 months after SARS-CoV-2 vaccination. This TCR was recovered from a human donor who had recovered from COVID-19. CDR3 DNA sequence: TGTGCCAGCAGTGTAGCGGGAGGCGCCACAGATACGCAGTATTTT. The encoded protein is CASSVAGGATDTQYF.